This T cell receptor gamma chain emerged from a study of γδ T cells in repeated Plasmodium falciparum infection. As for the study in general: Four controlled malaria infections with P. falciparum NF54 spanned less than 850 days. The study's findings and limits: Vgamma9/Vdelta2+ T cells showed a stable polyclonal repertoire with shared TCRgamma sequences. Malian donors came from one small rural village, predominantly one ethnic group.

The table lists this clone with many counts. The target antigen is unknown. The TCRdb protein comes from a much larger clone and disagrees with this DNA's translation at residue 5, likely due to a read error; the protein given here is derived from the DNA. Germline CDR1 GITISATS, CDR2 ISYDGTV (reference sequence). This CDR3 is built from 15 residues. J lost 9 bases, V lost 5 bases, and 7 bases had no gene match. Vgamma9/Vdelta2+ and Vdelta2-negative gammadelta T cells were flow-sorted from PBMC for bulk sequencing. TCRdb re-processed the multiplex PCR reads via CATT. The sample lists 25,000 to 35,000 gamma-chain clones; roughly 1.4% were seen once.

The receptor's source is a pool of human donors (malaria-infected and uninfected, not separated). The specimen sequenced was gamma-delta T cells from blood. This sequence joins TRGV9 and TRGJP. TCRdb gives no J gene; it was assigned here by matching the DNA to germline. The CDR3 reads CALWGEALGKKIKVF. The CDR3 DNA follows: TGTGCCTTGTGGGGGGAGGCGTTGGGCAAAAAAATCAAGGTATTT.